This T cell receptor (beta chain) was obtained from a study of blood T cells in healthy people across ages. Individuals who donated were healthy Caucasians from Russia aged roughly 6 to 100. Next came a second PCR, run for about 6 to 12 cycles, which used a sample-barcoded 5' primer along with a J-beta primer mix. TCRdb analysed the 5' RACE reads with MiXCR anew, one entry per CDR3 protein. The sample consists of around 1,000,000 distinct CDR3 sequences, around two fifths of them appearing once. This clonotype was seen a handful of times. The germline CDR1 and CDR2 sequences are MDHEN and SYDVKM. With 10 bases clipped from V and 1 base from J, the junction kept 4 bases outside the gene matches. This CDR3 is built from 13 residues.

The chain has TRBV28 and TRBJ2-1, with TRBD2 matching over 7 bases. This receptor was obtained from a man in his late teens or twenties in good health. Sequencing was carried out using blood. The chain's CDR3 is CATGGGSYNEQFF. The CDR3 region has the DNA TGTGCCACTGGGGGGGGTTCCTACAATGAGCAGTTCTTC.